Here is one T cell receptor beta chain with its context. In the original analysis: For nucleated cells, counts were estimated from reference gene primer amplification. Sequencing used immunoSEQ multiplex PCR; TCRdb keeps in-frame clones, though not all of them. The DNA gave D and trimming, while V, J and clone size come from that table. This table has approximately 250,000 clones, approximately 90% appearing once. CDR3 length: 15 residues. V gave up 4 bases and J gave up 0 bases; unmatched junction bases: 5. Germline lookup yields CDR1 SGHNT and CDR2 YYREEE (reference sequence). The data belong to a study of blood T cell repertoires in COVID-19. Turning to the study itself: Researchers got acute and convalescent COVID-19 samples from the United States, Italy and Spain. The cDNA or gDNA used as material had been derived from T cells, B-cell-depleted T cells, or PBMCs.

This chain uses TRBV5-4 with TRBJ2-7; the match to TRBD2 covers 9 bases. The receptor comes from a man in his forties who had been exposed to COVID-19. The sample taken for sequencing was PBMCs or T cells enriched from blood (not recorded which). The chain's CDR3 is CASSPSGTNSYEQYF. The CDR3 DNA reads as TGTGCCAGCAGCCCTAGCGGGACTAACTCCTACGAGCAGTACTTC.